Listed here are 27 T cell receptor beta chains from one sample, sequenced in a study of T cells after yellow fever vaccination. TCRdb redid the calling of the 5' RACE reads with MiXCR, one entry per CDR3 protein. The sample lists hundreds of thousands of distinct CDR3 sequences, roughly an eighth seen once, with just under 15% in the top ten. The source was PBMCs, collected on the day of the yellow fever booster vaccination. The receptors derive from a man aged 30 to 45 who received the YFV17D yellow fever vaccine.

This clonotype was observed a few times. This chain connects TRBV7-2 to TRBJ2-5; D gene uncertain. The germline gives CDR1 SGHTA, CDR2 FQGNSA. V lost 4 bases to trimming and J lost 9 bases, with 15 bases between them. The length of the CDR3 is 13 residues. CDR3 DNA sequence: TGTGCCAGCAGCTATCCCGAACGGTGGGCCCAGTACTTC. Amino acids: CASSYPERWAQYF.

This clonotype was found a few times. The CDR3 DNA reads as TGCAGCGTTGGATACAGGGGCAGGAGGAACACTGAAGCTTTCTTT. This codes for CSVGYRGRRNTEAFF. The V and J genes are TRBV29-1 and TRBJ1-1, with 7 positions matching TRBD1. V shed 4 bases and J 1 base; nucleotides not matched to a gene: 9. The CDR3 spans 15 residues. Germline CDR1 reads SQVTM; CDR2 reads ANQGSEA. The full variable domain, rest sourced from reference TRBV29-1 and TRBJ1-1, is SAVISQKPSRDICQRGTSLTIQCQVDSQVTMMFWYRQQPGQSLTLIATANQGSEATYESGFVIDKFPISRPNLTFSTLTVSNMSPEDSSIYLCSVGYRGRRNTEAFFGQGTRLTVV.

V usage is TRBV5-6 and J usage is TRBJ2-7; TRBD1 or TRBD2 may be the D gene (5 bases each). This CDR3 comprises 14 residues. CDR1 and CDR2 (germline): SGHDT, YYEEEE. V lost 3 bases and J lost 12, with 22 bases in between. The CDR3 here is CASSWGPASSSPYF. CDR3 bases: TGTGCCAGCAGCTGGGGACCCGCCTCCTCATCACCGTACTTC. Combining the CDR3 with reference TRBV5-6 and TRBJ2-7 gives the whole variable domain DAGVTQSPTHLIKTRGQQVTLRCSPKSGHDTVSWYQQALGQGPQFIFQYYEEEERQRGNFPDRFSGHQFPNYSSELNVNALLLGDSALYLCASSWGPASSSPYFGPGTRLTVT.

The genes are TRBV29-1 and TRBJ2-5, with a weak D call TRBD2 (5 bases). Germline lookup yields CDR1 SQVTM and CDR2 ANQGSEA. Trimming removed 2 bases from V and 2 bases from J, with 9 bases in between. The CDR3 covers 13 residues. CDR3 amino acids: CSVERRGQETQYF. The CDR3 coding sequence is TGCAGCGTTGAACGTAGAGGGCAAGAGACCCAGTACTTC.

J is TRBJ2-7 and V is TRBV25-1, with TRBD1 identical over 7 bases. The germline gives CDR1 MGHDK, CDR2 SYGVNS. There are 19 residues in the CDR3. With 9 bases clipped from V and 2 bases from J, the junction kept 25 bases outside the gene matches. CDR3 sequence: CARSGPRQGNYFSPYEQYF. The CDR3 nucleotides are TGTGCCAGGTCGGGGCCTAGACAGGGAAATTATTTTTCGCCCTACGAGCAGTACTTC.

The CDR3 protein is CASSDRTFRRFF. The CDR3 region has the DNA TGTGCCAGCAGCGACAGGACGTTTAGGAGATTCTTC. The V and J genes are TRBV6-2 or TRBV6-3 and TRBJ2-1, with D possibly matching TRBD1 (6 bases). The ends were cut back, 6 bases at V and 16 bases at J, with 19 bases in the middle. CDR1 is MNHEY, CDR2 SVGEGT, per germline. The CDR3 length is 12 residues.

This clonotype has only a few counts. The chain joins TRBV11-2 to TRBJ1-2; D is undetermined. Trimming shortened V by 0 bases and J by 2 bases, and 16 bases separated the two germline ends. The CDR3 loop spans 17 amino acids. CDR1 SGHAT and CDR2 FQNNGV come from the germline V gene. CDR3 coding DNA: TGTGCCAGCAGCTTAGATTTTGTGGCTGCCGCCAACTATGGCTACACCTTC. Its protein is CASSLDFVAAANYGYTF.

This clonotype was observed once. The genes are TRBV28 and TRBJ2-7; 13 positions agree with TRBD2. Germline-derived CDR1 and CDR2 are MDHEN and SYDVKM. This CDR3 contains 15 residues. The V gene end was trimmed by 6 bases and the J gene end by 5 bases; junction bases not matched to a gene: 7. The CDR3 DNA reads as TGTGCCAGCAGCTGGACTAGCGGGAGCCCCCACGAGCAGTACTTC. This codes for CASSWTSGSPHEQYF.

This chain links TRBV27 with TRBJ1-5, with a weak D call TRBD1 (5 bases). Deletions cut 6 bases from V and 0 bases from J, with 15 bases between. The germline CDR1 and CDR2 sequences are MNHEY and SMNVEV (reference sequence). The CDR3 runs to 16 residues. The DNA for the CDR3 is TGTGCCAGCAGGTCACAGGTGCTTTATAGCAATCAGCCCCAGCATTTT. Translated: CASRSQVLYSNQPQHF.

This clonotype was counted ten times or more. The V and J genes are TRBV12-3 or TRBV12-4 and TRBJ1-2; the D is unclear. The CDR3 sequence is 12 residues long. The V end was cut by 6 bases, the J end by 2 bases, with 7 bases between. CDR3 protein: CASSSGNYGYTF. The CDR3 bases are TGTGCCAGCAGCTCAGGAAACTATGGCTACACCTTC.

The rearrangement joins TRBV5-5 to TRBJ2-1; no clear D gene. Per the germline V gene, CDR1 is SGHKS and CDR2 is YYEKEE (reference sequence). Trimming took off 1 base at V and 6 bases at J, with 14 bases between the two ends. The CDR3 loop spans 15 amino acids. The CDR3 nucleotides are TGTGCCAGCAGCTTGTATGGCGGCCTGGGCAATGAGCAGTTCTTC. Protein product: CASSLYGGLGNEQFF. The entire variable domain, with the rest obtained from reference TRBV5-5 and TRBJ2-1, is as follows: DAGVTQSPTHLIKTRGQQVTLRCSPISGHKSVSWYQQVLGQGPQFIFQYYEKEERGRGNFPDRFSARQFPNYSSELNVNALLLGDSALYLCASSLYGGLGNEQFFGPGTRLTVL.

The table lists this clonotype with a few counts. This chain links TRBV6-5 with TRBJ2-7, with TRBD1 matching 10 bases. Germline lookup yields CDR1 MNHEY and CDR2 SVGAGI. The CDR3 totals 15 residues. The V and J ends lost 1 base and 3 bases, in that order; junction bases with no gene match: 3. The CDR3 is CASSYFGTGDYEQYF. The CDR3 nucleotides read TGTGCCAGCAGTTACTTCGGGACAGGGGACTACGAGCAGTACTTC.

This clonotype has only a few counts. The chain links TRBV7-2 to TRBJ2-7, with TRBD1 as a possible D gene (7 bases). Trimming removed 3 bases from V and 5 bases from J, with 11 bases in between. Looked up from germline, CDR1 is SGHTA and CDR2 is FQGNSA. The CDR3 spans 13 residues. CDR3 coding DNA: TGTGCCAGCAGCTTCAGGGGGGAGAACGAGCAGTACTTC. Translation: CASSFRGENEQYF.

V gene TRBV4-1 combines with J gene TRBJ2-1, with a possible D match to TRBD1 (5 bases). Germline CDR1 is MGHRA and CDR2 is YSYEKL. V lost 2 bases, J lost 9 bases, and 14 bases lay in between. This CDR3 spans 14 amino acids. CDR3: CASSQQGSITEQFF. DNA of the CDR3: TGCGCCAGCAGCCAACAGGGATCGATAACTGAGCAGTTCTTC.

This clonotype turned up a few times. The chain uses TRBV4-1 and TRBJ1-5, with D tentatively TRBD1 (5 bases). V lost 3 bases and J lost 7, with 10 bases in between. The V gene's germline CDR1 is MGHRA and CDR2 YSYEKL. The CDR3 is made up of 13 amino acids. For the CDR3, the DNA is TGCGCCAGCAGCCATGACCAGGGACAGCCCCAGCATTTT. Amino acid sequence: CASSHDQGQPQHF.

This clonotype was counted between two and nine times. The chain carries TRBV7-3 and TRBJ2-1; D uncertain. The germline gives CDR1 SGHTA, CDR2 FQGTGA. The CDR3 is 14 residues long. Trimming pared 0 bases from V and 3 bases from J, leaving 6 bases between. The DNA for the CDR3 is TGTGCCAGCAGCTTAACAAGCGACTACAATGAGCAGTTCTTC. Its protein product is CASSLTSDYNEQFF.

This clonotype has a handful of counts. The chain carries TRBV7-6 and TRBJ2-3, with 7 bases fitting TRBD1. CDR3 length: 15 amino acids. V shed 5 bases, J shed 1 base, and the junction held 6 bases outside the gene matches. Germline V CDR1 and CDR2: SGHVS, FNYEAQ. In DNA form, the CDR3 reads TGTGCCAGCAGCACGTGGACAGGAGGCACAGATACGCAGTATTTT. The encoded protein is CASSTWTGGTDTQYF.

This clonotype was picked up one time. The J gene is TRBJ1-5, the V gene TRBV29-1, with unresolved D. V was cut by 6 bases and J by 3 bases, with 15 bases left in between. The CDR3 sequence is 14 residues long. Germline V gene sequence: CDR1 SQVTM, CDR2 ANQGSEA. The DNA of the CDR3 is TGCAGCGTCGTGGTAAGTGACTCCAATCAGCCCCAGCATTTT. It codes for CSVVVSDSNQPQHF.

The V call is TRBV7-2, the J call TRBJ2-1; 9 bases map to TRBD1. Germline assignment: CDR1 SGHTA and CDR2 FQGNSA. V lost 5 bases and J lost 9; bases outside the gene matches: 8. This CDR3 comprises 14 residues. Here the CDR3 reads CASSVLQGASEQFF. In DNA, the CDR3 is TGTGCCAGCAGCGTTCTACAGGGGGCGAGTGAGCAGTTCTTC.

The chain recombines TRBV11-2 with TRBJ1-1; D might be TRBD1 (5 bases). V lost 5 bases, J lost 10 bases, and 14 bases lay in between. This CDR3 comprises 12 residues. CDR1 and CDR2 (germline): SGHAT, FQNNGV. The DNA for the CDR3 is TGTGCCAGCAGCCAAGGGACGGCCGGAGCTTTCTTT. It translates to CASSQGTAGAFF.

This clonotype was detected only a few times. V is TRBV24-1 and J is TRBJ2-7, with 9 positions matching TRBD2. Trimming at V came to 4 bases and at J to 3 bases, leaving 3 bases not matched to a gene. This CDR3 is 14 amino acids long. The germline CDR1 and CDR2 sequences are KGHDR and SFDVKD. DNA of the CDR3: TGTGCCACCAGTGAGGGTAGCGGGAGCTACGAGCAGTACTTC. Encoded protein: CATSEGSGSYEQYF.

This clonotype has more than one count but fewer than ten. The V call is TRBV5-1, the J call TRBJ2-2, with 9 bases that match TRBD2. Germline trimming cut 1 base from V and 5 bases from J; bases unmatched to any gene: 6. The germline gives CDR1 SGHRS, CDR2 YFSETQ. This CDR3 has 16 residues. The CDR3 loop reads CASSLSASGKTGELFF. The CDR3 nucleotides read TGCGCCAGCAGCTTGTCTGCTAGCGGGAAAACCGGGGAGCTGTTTTTT. The full variable domain, completed using reference TRBV5-1 and TRBJ2-2, is KAGVTQTPRYLIKTRGQQVTLSCSPISGHRSVSWYQQTPGQGLQFLFEYFSETQRNKGNFPGRFSGRQFSNSRSEMNVSTLELGDSALYLCASSLSASGKTGELFFGEGSRLTVL.

The chain carries TRBV20-1 and TRBJ2-3; possible D gene TRBD1, 5 bases. CDR3 size: 14 residues. Germline CDR1 is DFQATT and CDR2 is SNEGSKA (reference sequence). With 0 bases removed from V and 0 bases from J, the gap between germline ends came to 7 bases. For the CDR3, the DNA is TGCAGTGCTAGAGATCAGGGTAGCACAGATACGCAGTATTTT. Translated, it gives CSARDQGSTDTQYF.

This clonotype was detected a few times. The rearrangement links TRBV6-5 to TRBJ1-3, with 7 bases identical to TRBD1. V dropped 4 bases and J dropped 2; count of bases not matched to a gene: 5. CDR3 length: 15 amino acids. CDR1 is MNHEY, CDR2 SVGAGI, per germline. In DNA, the CDR3 is TGTGCCAGCAGTTGGGACAGCCTTCCTGGAAACACCATATATTTT. Its translation: CASSWDSLPGNTIYF.

This clonotype was recorded a few times. The CDR3: CASSHWGGGYEQYF. The DNA for the CDR3 is TGCGCCAGCAGCCACTGGGGGGGAGGCTACGAGCAGTACTTC. The rearrangement joins TRBV4-3 to TRBJ2-7, with 7 bases fitting TRBD2. This CDR3 has 14 amino acids. Germline CDR1 is LGHNA and CDR2 is YSLEER. V lost 3 bases, J lost 3 bases, and 5 bases stayed unmatched.

The CDR3 DNA reads TGCAGCGTTGACACTAGCGGGAGAGGGCCCTCCTACGAGCAGTACTTC. This sequence encodes CSVDTSGRGPSYEQYF. V usage is TRBV29-1 and J usage is TRBJ2-7; the match to TRBD2 covers 11 bases. CDR3 length: 16 amino acids. The germline CDR1 and CDR2 sequences are SQVTM and ANQGSEA. Unmatched junction bases numbered 7, after V lost 3 bases and J lost 0 bases.

The chain recombines TRBV20-1 with TRBJ2-1; D is ambiguous. CDR3 size: 12 residues. Germline CDR1 is DFQATT and CDR2 is SNEGSKA (reference sequence). V lost 2 bases and J lost 7, with 9 bases in between. The CDR3 coding sequence is TGCAGTGCTAGACAGGTTCGGAATGAGCAGTTCTTC. Residues: CSARQVRNEQFF.